The 30 T cell receptor beta chains given below trace back to one sample, sequenced in a study of blood T cell repertoires in COVID-19. Assay used: immunoSEQ multiplex PCR; TCRdb lists only in-frame clones, some missing. The table includes a few hundred thousand clones, approximately 80% detected once. Sequences were obtained from peripheral blood. The source of these receptors is a woman in her forties or fifties with acute or convalescent COVID-19.

The chain couples TRBV6-5 to TRBJ1-5, with D tentatively TRBD1 (5 bases). The germline CDR1 and CDR2 sequences are MNHEY and SVGAGI. This CDR3 is built from 14 residues. The germline V and J ends were trimmed by 6 bases and 4 bases, with 13 bases remaining between them. CDR3 nucleotides: TGTGCCAGCAGGGGACTGATTAGAAATCAGCCCCAGCATTTT. Translation gives CASRGLIRNQPQHF.

The chain uses TRBV7-2 and TRBJ1-6; 11 bases match TRBD1. V lost 5 bases to trimming and J lost 9 bases; unmatched junction nucleotides: 9. The CDR3 contains 16 residues. Germline values: CDR1 SGHTA, CDR2 FQGNSA. The CDR3 region is CASSPAGTGGSSPLHF. CDR3 sequence (DNA): TGTGCCAGCAGCCCAGCCGGGACAGGGGGGAGTTCACCCCTCCACTTT.

The chain is built from TRBV10-3 and TRBJ2-2; D might be TRBD1 (7 bases). Germline V gene lookup returns CDR1 ENHRY and CDR2 SYGVKD. Trimming shortened V by 10 bases and J by 4 bases, and 16 bases separated the two germline ends. The CDR3 is 14 amino acids. The CDR3 DNA reads TGTGCCACCCGTCAGGGGGGAATCACCGGGGAGCTGTTTTTT. Amino acid sequence: CATRQGGITGELFF.

The chain has TRBV10-3 and TRBJ2-1; D possibly corresponds to TRBD2 (7 bases). Germline V gene data show CDR1 as ENHRY and CDR2 as SYGVKD. CDR3 length: 12 amino acids. V was clipped by 10 bases and J by 10 bases, with 17 bases between them. DNA for the CDR3: TGTGCCACTGGCACGGCGGGGGCCGAGCAGTTCTTC. This encodes CATGTAGAEQFF.

This sequence joins TRBV21-1 and TRBJ1-6. TRBV21-1 is a documented pseudogene. The length of the CDR3 is 17 residues. The CDR3 sequence: CASSKAVRGYYYSPLHF. The CDR3 bases are TGTGCCAGCAGCAAAGCAGTCCGGGGGTATTACTATTCACCCCTCCACTTT.

This clone was detected a few times. CDR3: CASSYGGGWNTEAFF. The CDR3 DNA follows: TGTGCCAGCAGTTACGGGGGGGGCTGGAACACTGAAGCTTTCTTT. This chain connects TRBV6-2 or TRBV6-3 to TRBJ1-1, with D perhaps matching TRBD1 (6 bases). The V end lost 2 bases, the J end lost 1 base, and 11 bases lay between the germline ends. The CDR3 sequence is 15 residues long. CDR1 is MNHEY, CDR2 SVGEGT, per germline.

The CDR3 DNA sequence: TGTGCCAGCAGTGAACTCGGGGTCTCTGGAAACACCATATATTTT. Translating gives CASSELGVSGNTIYF. This chain joins TRBV25-1 and TRBJ1-3; D remains ambiguous. In germline, CDR1 is MGHDK, CDR2 SYGVNS. The CDR3 has 15 residues. Trimming shortened V by 2 bases and J by 0 bases, and 8 bases separated the two germline ends.

The sample holds one count of this clone. This chain uses TRBV11-2 with TRBJ2-1, with D perhaps matching TRBD2 (5 bases). Germline V lookup: CDR1 SGHAT, CDR2 FQNNGV. V dropped 6 bases and J dropped 12 bases, with 12 bases sitting between them. CDR3 length equals 11 residues. CDR3 in amino acids: CASSSTSLQFF. The DNA of the CDR3 is TGTGCCAGCAGTTCCACTAGTTTGCAGTTCTTC.

The chain combines TRBV19 with TRBJ1-1, with D possibly TRBD1 on 5 matching bases. Germline V gene data show CDR1 as LNHDA and CDR2 as SQIVND (reference sequence). The CDR3 runs 14 residues. Trimming removed 7 bases from V and 5 bases from J, with 17 bases in between. The DNA for the CDR3 is TGTGCCAGTATGCTCAGGGAATGGGAAACTGAAGCTTTCTTT. Protein: CASMLREWETEAFF.

The chain uses TRBV28 and TRBJ2-3, with 8 positions matching TRBD1. V trimming: 7 bases; J trimming: 0 bases; junction bases outside the gene matches: 3. The V gene's germline CDR1 is MDHEN and CDR2 SYDVKM. The CDR3 is made up of 14 amino acids. This CDR3 reads CASNWDRSTDTQYF. DNA of the CDR3: TGTGCCAGCAACTGGGACAGGAGCACAGATACGCAGTATTTT.

V and J are TRBV19 and TRBJ1-1; possibly TRBD1 for D (5 bases). V was clipped by 4 bases and J by 1 base, with 7 bases between them. The CDR3 is 13 residues long. CDR1 is LNHDA, CDR2 SQIVND, per germline (reference sequence). The CDR3 DNA reads as TGTGCCAGTAGTACGACAGAGAACACTGAAGCTTTCTTT. Translated, it gives CASSTTENTEAFF.

The V and J genes are TRBV6-5 and TRBJ1-1; 9 nucleotides agree with TRBD1. V lost 0 bases, J lost 5 bases, and 7 bases stayed unmatched. Germline V gene sequence: CDR1 MNHEY, CDR2 SVGAGI. The CDR3 totals 16 residues. The CDR3 DNA reads as TGTGCCAGCAGTTACTCGACTACAGGGGGCCGAACTGAAGCTTTCTTT. Protein sequence: CASSYSTTGGRTEAFF.

The rearrangement links TRBV3-1 (or the pseudogene TRBV3-2) to TRBJ2-1, with D tentatively TRBD2 (6 bases). The CDR3 has 15 amino acids. Germline V gene data show CDR1 as LGHDT and CDR2 as YNNKEL (reference sequence). Trimming stripped 0 bases from V and 3 bases from J, with 9 bases between. CDR3 bases: TGTGCCAGCAGCCAAGACGAGCGGGTCTACAATGAGCAGTTCTTC. This translates into CASSQDERVYNEQFF.

V is TRBV7-9 and J is TRBJ1-2; D might be TRBD1 (5 bases). The CDR3 has 13 residues. Per the germline V gene, CDR1 is SEHNR and CDR2 is FQNEAQ (reference sequence). V was trimmed by 7 bases and J by 8 bases, leaving 17 bases between them. CDR3 sequence: CASTPIREGGYTF. CDR3 nucleotides: TGTGCCAGCACCCCCATCAGGGAGGGCGGCTACACCTTC.

The gene calls are TRBV11-2 and TRBJ2-1; TRBD2 might be the D (6 bases). Germline V lookup: CDR1 SGHAT, CDR2 FQNNGV. V lost 3 bases, J lost 7 bases, and 22 bases lay in between. The CDR3 has 17 residues. CDR3 protein: CASSLVLAEAGGNEQFF. CDR3 nucleotide sequence: TGTGCCAGCAGCTTGGTTTTGGCGGAGGCCGGAGGGAATGAGCAGTTCTTC.

This clone was seen a handful of times. The identical CDR3 is also encoded by other nucleotide sequences in the sample. The genes are TRBV11-2 and TRBJ1-6; D might be TRBD1 (6 bases). Deletions cut 3 bases from V and 5 bases from J, with 8 bases between. The length of the CDR3 is 14 residues. Germline CDR1 is SGHAT and CDR2 is FQNNGV. The CDR3 nucleotides read TGTGCCAGCAGCTTTTCAGGGGATAATTCACCCCTCCACTTT. Translation gives CASSFSGDNSPLHF.

The chain joins TRBV15 to TRBJ1-2, with D possibly TRBD1 on 5 matching bases. The germline gives CDR1 LNHNV, CDR2 YYDKDF (reference sequence). This CDR3 is 15 amino acids long. The V and J ends lost 3 bases and 0 bases respectively, with 11 bases between them. The CDR3 is CATSSVDIPNYGYTF. In DNA form, the CDR3 reads TGTGCCACCAGCAGTGTGGACATCCCTAACTATGGCTACACCTTC.

V usage is TRBV15 and J usage is TRBJ2-1; D is possibly TRBD1 (5 bases). The length of the CDR3 is 15 residues. Germline V gives CDR1 LNHNV, CDR2 YYDKDF (reference sequence). Trimming left V 5 bases short and J 0 bases short, with 11 bases between. CDR3: CATSGHKSSYNEQFF. The CDR3 nucleotides read TGTGCCACCAGCGGACACAAGAGCTCCTACAATGAGCAGTTCTTC.

This sequence joins TRBV30 and TRBJ1-1; tentatively, D is TRBD1 (5 bases). Germline V CDR1 and CDR2: GTSNPN, SVGIG (reference sequence). With 3 bases removed from V and 0 bases from J, the gap between germline ends came to 8 bases. There are 13 residues in the CDR3. The DNA of the CDR3 is TGTGCCTGGAGGTCAGGGTTGAACACTGAAGCTTTCTTT. Translated, it gives CAWRSGLNTEAFF. The full variable domain, rest sourced from reference TRBV30 and TRBJ1-1, is SQTIHQWPATLVQPVGSPLSLECTVEGTSNPNLYWYRQAAGRGLQLLFYSVGIGQISSEVPQNLSASRPQDRQFILSSKKLLLSDSGFYLCAWRSGLNTEAFFGQGTRLTVV.

V is TRBV27 and J is TRBJ2-1, with 12 bases lining up with TRBD2. Looked up from germline, CDR1 is MNHEY and CDR2 is SMNVEV (reference sequence). The V and J ends lost 6 bases and 8 bases, in that order; junction bases with no gene match: 17. The CDR3 covers 18 residues. The CDR3 DNA is TGTGCCAGCAGCCGAGGACTAGCGGGGTACCCTGGTTCGGATGAGCAGTTCTTC. Amino acids: CASSRGLAGYPGSDEQFF.

The CDR3 sequence is CASSQAGTGDSPLHF. For the CDR3, the DNA is TGTGCCAGCAGCCAAGCCGGGACAGGGGACTCACCCCTCCACTTT. The chain uses TRBV4-2 and TRBJ1-6, with 10 bases fitting TRBD1. This CDR3 has 15 amino acids. J lost 10 bases, V lost 1 base, and 4 bases had no gene match. The germline V gene encodes CDR1 LGHNA and CDR2 YNFKEQ.

The rearrangement links TRBV6-2 or TRBV6-3 to TRBJ1-1; D not resolved. V was trimmed by 2 bases and J by 1 base, leaving 8 bases between them. The CDR3 consists of 14 residues. The V gene's germline CDR1 is MNHEY and CDR2 SVGEGT. As DNA, the CDR3 is TGTGCCAGCAGTTACGGTTACAGGAACACTGAAGCTTTCTTT. It codes for CASSYGYRNTEAFF.

The rearrangement uses TRBV20-1 and TRBJ2-6; D remains ambiguous. This CDR3 spans 15 amino acids. Deletions cut 3 bases from V and 0 bases from J, with 9 bases between. Germline lookup yields CDR1 DFQATT and CDR2 SNEGSKA (reference sequence). The CDR3 DNA reads TGCAGTGCTAGTGACACTGGCTCTGGGGCCAACGTCCTGACTTTC. This codes for CSASDTGSGANVLTF.

The V gene is TRBV7-9, the J gene TRBJ2-3; D might be TRBD1 (6 bases). CDR1 is SEHNR, CDR2 FQNEAQ, per germline (reference sequence). V lost 1 base to trimming and J lost 4 bases, with 9 bases between them. This CDR3 has 14 amino acids. The CDR3 spells CASSLEGVPDTQYF. The CDR3 coding sequence is TGTGCCAGCAGCTTAGAGGGGGTCCCAGATACGCAGTATTTT. The whole variable domain, remainder taken from reference TRBV7-9 and TRBJ2-3, is DTGVSQNPRHKITKRGQNVTFRCDPISEHNRLYWYRQTLGQGPEFLTYFQNEAQLEKSRLLSDRFSAERPKGSFSTLEIQRTEQGDSAMYLCASSLEGVPDTQYFGPGTRLTVL.

The chain is built from TRBV10-1 and TRBJ2-3; D remains unclear. The germline V gene encodes CDR1 WNHNN and CDR2 SYGVQD (reference sequence). Trimming took 3 bases from V and 1 from J, leaving 5 bases between them. The CDR3 is made up of 13 amino acids. The CDR3 coding sequence is TGCGCCAGCAGTGACTACCGCACAGATACGCAGTATTTT. Translating it yields CASSDYRTDTQYF.

V and J are TRBV9 and TRBJ2-7, with TRBD2 as a possible D gene (7 bases). Trimming pared 0 bases from V and 7 bases from J, leaving 14 bases between. The CDR3 contains 14 residues. CDR1 and CDR2 (germline): SGDLS, YYNGEE. The CDR3 nucleotides are TGTGCCAGCAGCGTAGCACAGGGAGGGGCAGAGCAGTACTTC. Protein product: CASSVAQGGAEQYF.

The rearrangement links TRBV3-1 (or the pseudogene TRBV3-2) to TRBJ2-3; 12 bases map to TRBD2. The CDR3 runs 15 residues. Germline V gene data show CDR1 as LGHDT and CDR2 as YNNKEL (reference sequence). J gave up 1 base and V 4 bases, and 0 bases lay outside the gene matches. CDR3 residues: CASSRLAGGTDTQYF. The CDR3 DNA is TGTGCCAGCAGCCGACTAGCGGGGGGCACAGATACGCAGTATTTT.

J is TRBJ2-1 and V is TRBV5-6, with TRBD2 identical over 9 bases. CDR1 SGHDT and CDR2 YYEEEE come from the germline V gene. This CDR3 is 15 amino acids long. With V trimmed by 0 bases and J by 9 bases, 7 bases remained unmatched. CDR3 region: CASSLDSGGTSEQFF. For the CDR3, the DNA is TGTGCCAGCAGCTTGGATAGCGGGGGTACTTCTGAGCAGTTCTTC.

The chain combines TRBV5-6 with TRBJ1-2; 7 nucleotides align to TRBD1. After removal of 3 bases from V and 3 bases from J, the junction contained 8 bases not matched to a gene. Per germline, CDR1 SGHDT and CDR2 YYEEEE. CDR3 size: 15 residues. Here the CDR3 DNA reads TGTGCCAGCAGCTCACAGGGGCGAAACTACTATGGCTACACCTTC. This gives the protein CASSSQGRNYYGYTF.

J is TRBJ2-5 and V is TRBV10-1, with a possible D match to TRBD1 (5 bases). The length of the CDR3 is 12 residues. Germline V gives CDR1 WNHNN, CDR2 SYGVQD (reference sequence). Here the CDR3 reads CATGAAQETQYF. Here the CDR3 DNA reads TGCGCTACTGGGGCGGCCCAAGAGACCCAGTACTTC.